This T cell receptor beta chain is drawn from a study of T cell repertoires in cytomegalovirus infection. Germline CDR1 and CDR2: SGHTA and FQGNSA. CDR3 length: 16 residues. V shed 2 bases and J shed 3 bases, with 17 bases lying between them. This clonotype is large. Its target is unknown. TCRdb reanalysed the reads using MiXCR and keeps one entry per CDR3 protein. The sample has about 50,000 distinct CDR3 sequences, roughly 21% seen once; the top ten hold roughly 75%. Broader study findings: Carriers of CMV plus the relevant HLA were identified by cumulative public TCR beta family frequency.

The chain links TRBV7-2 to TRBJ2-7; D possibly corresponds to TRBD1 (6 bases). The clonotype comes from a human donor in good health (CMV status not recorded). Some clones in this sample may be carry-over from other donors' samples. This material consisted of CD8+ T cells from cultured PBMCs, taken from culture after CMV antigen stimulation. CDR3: CASSLFDLTGNYEQYF. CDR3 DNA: TGTGCCAGCAGCTTATTTGACCTGACAGGAAACTACGAGCAGTACTTC.